One and the same sample provided the 30 T cell receptor beta chains below, sequenced in a study of cytotoxic CD8 clonotypes in ibrutinib-treated CLL. Assay used: immunoSEQ multiplex PCR; TCRdb lists only in-frame clones, some missing. Counted here are some 200,000 clones, around 75% occurring once; the ten biggest clones make up roughly 6.4%. The sequences come from PBMCs, collected after 12 months of ibrutinib treatment. All receptors derive from a human donor with chronic lymphocytic leukemia.

V gene TRBV4-3 combines with J gene TRBJ2-1; 7 bases are shared with TRBD2. CDR1 is LGHNA and CDR2 is YSLEER in the germline V gene. Losses at the gene ends were 4 bases for V and 10 bases for J; bases not matched to a gene: 7. The CDR3 totals 13 residues. CDR3 DNA sequence: TGCGCCAGCAGCCGAGACTTAGCGGGCGAGCAGTTCTTC. Amino acids: CASSRDLAGEQFF.

CDR3 sequence (DNA): TGTGCCAGCAGCTTAGCGGCACAGAGTGCAACTAATGAAAAACTGTTTTTT. The encoded protein is CASSLAAQSATNEKLFF. The rearrangement links TRBV7-9 to TRBJ1-4; D gene ambiguous. The germline V gene encodes CDR1 SEHNR and CDR2 FQNEAQ (reference sequence). The CDR3 sequence is 17 residues long. Trimming shortened V by 0 bases and J by 0 bases, and 11 bases separated the two germline ends.

CDR3 nucleotide sequence: TGCAGCGTTGAAGGTTTAAGGGTCAGGGGGCAGACTGAAGCTTTCTTT. It specifies CSVEGLRVRGQTEAFF. The chain uses TRBV29-1 and TRBJ1-1; TRBD1 matches at 8 bases. V lost 1 base to trimming and J lost 5 bases; unmatched junction nucleotides: 12. Germline V gene sequence: CDR1 SQVTM, CDR2 ANQGSEA. The CDR3 is 16 amino acids.

The chain joins TRBV5-1 to TRBJ1-2; D may be TRBD1 (5 bases). The germline CDR1 and CDR2 sequences are SGHRS and YFSETQ. CDR3 length: 16 amino acids. Deletions cut 0 bases from V and 3 bases from J, with 15 bases between. CDR3 DNA: TGCGCCAGCAGCTTGGATGGGGGTCGGAGTCACTATGGCTACACCTTC. It codes for CASSLDGGRSHYGYTF.

The V gene is TRBV4-2, the J gene TRBJ1-5; D is uncertain. Germline V gene data show CDR1 as LGHNA and CDR2 as YNFKEQ. V dropped 3 bases and J dropped 3 bases, with 6 bases sitting between them. CDR3 length: 13 amino acids. CDR3 sequence: CASSQQYNQPQHF. CDR3 in DNA: TGTGCCAGCAGCCAGCAGTACAATCAGCCCCAGCATTTT.

The chain recombines TRBV29-1 with TRBJ2-5; 9 bases match TRBD1. The ends lost 1 base at V and 2 bases at J; junction bases unmatched: 5. This CDR3 comprises 15 residues. Germline CDR1 reads SQVTM; CDR2 reads ANQGSEA. The DNA for the CDR3 is TGCAGCGTTGAAGCGGACAGGGGCGGGCAAGAGACCCAGTACTTC. Protein: CSVEADRGGQETQYF.

The chain joins TRBV5-1 to TRBJ2-2, with D possibly TRBD1 on 6 matching bases. V was pared by 2 bases and J by 3 bases, with 11 bases between. CDR3 length equals 15 residues. CDR1 and CDR2 from the germline V gene are SGHRS and YFSETQ. CDR3 coding DNA: TGCGCCAGCAGCTTAACAGGGTACGACACCGGGGAGCTGTTTTTT. Translation: CASSLTGYDTGELFF.

This chain connects TRBV13 to TRBJ2-3; TRBD2 aligns across 10 bases. Germline V gives CDR1 PRHDT, CDR2 FYEKMQ (reference sequence). J lost 0 bases, V lost 4 bases, and 7 bases had no gene match. This CDR3 is 17 amino acids long. CDR3 sequence: CASSSQWTSGSTDTQYF. CDR3 nucleotides: TGTGCCAGCAGCTCCCAATGGACTAGCGGTAGCACAGATACGCAGTATTTT.

V is TRBV7-8 and J is TRBJ2-7; 7 positions agree with TRBD2. CDR1 is SGHVS, CDR2 FQNEAQ, per germline. After removal of 5 bases from V and 4 bases from J, the junction contained 14 bases not matched to a gene. The CDR3 is 16 residues long. In DNA, the CDR3 is TGTGCCAGCAGCCCGCCATACCGATCGGGGGGATACGAGCAGTACTTC. This translates into CASSPPYRSGGYEQYF.

This chain joins TRBV5-4 and TRBJ2-1, with 8 bases that match TRBD1. Germline trimming cut 0 bases from V and 6 bases from J; bases unmatched to any gene: 8. Germline CDR1 and CDR2: SGHNT and YYREEE (reference sequence). The CDR3 sequence is 16 residues long. Written as DNA, the CDR3 is TGTGCCAGCAGCTTGGCAGGGGGCGGAGGAGGCAATGAGCAGTTCTTC. Encoded protein: CASSLAGGGGGNEQFF.

The chain has TRBV6-5 and TRBJ1-5; a possible D gene is TRBD1 (5 bases). From germline, CDR1 is MNHEY and CDR2 SVGAGI. This CDR3 is 15 amino acids long. Trimming shortened V by 4 bases and J by 3 bases, and 13 bases separated the two germline ends. CDR3 sequence: CASSWVWGNNQPQHF. The CDR3 coding sequence is TGTGCCAGCAGTTGGGTTTGGGGGAACAATCAGCCCCAGCATTTT.

The chain is built from TRBV7-2 and TRBJ2-1; no firm D call. The CDR3 contains 12 residues. The germline V gene has CDR1 SGHTA and CDR2 FQGNSA. V was clipped by 0 bases and J by 8 bases, with 5 bases between them. CDR3: CASSLARDEQFF. The CDR3 nucleotides are TGTGCCAGCAGCTTAGCACGGGATGAGCAGTTCTTC.

This clone was seen just once. The J gene is TRBJ2-5, the V gene TRBV19, with 11 bases that match TRBD2. V was pared by 5 bases and J by 4 bases, with 6 bases of the junction left unmatched. From germline, CDR1 is LNHDA and CDR2 SQIVND (reference sequence). The CDR3 loop spans 15 amino acids. In DNA form, the CDR3 reads TGTGCCAGTAGTCCTAGGGGACTAGCGGTAGAGACCCAGTACTTC. Amino acid sequence: CASSPRGLAVETQYF.

This clone was counted only a few times. This chain joins TRBV2 and TRBJ1-2; D remains ambiguous. Germline V gene data show CDR1 as SNHLY and CDR2 as FYNNEI. This CDR3 is built from 13 residues. Trimming shortened V by 6 bases and J by 7 bases, and 15 bases separated the two germline ends. The CDR3 is CASRAGIPAGYTF. The CDR3 nucleotides read TGTGCCAGCAGGGCCGGTATTCCGGCTGGCTACACCTTC.

A single count supports this clone. The chain joins TRBV11-2 to TRBJ2-7; D may be TRBD1 or TRBD2 (5 bases each). V lost 5 bases and J lost 4, with 15 bases in between. The CDR3 spans 14 residues. CDR1 and CDR2 (germline): SGHAT, FQNNGV. CDR3 residues: CASSVPGRLYEQYF. The CDR3 nucleotides read TGTGCCAGCAGCGTGCCGGGACGACTTTACGAGCAGTACTTC.

The rearrangement joins TRBV30 to TRBJ2-2; no reliable D call. V was pared by 0 bases and J by 2 bases, with 7 bases between. CDR1 GTSNPN and CDR2 SVGIG come from the germline V gene (reference sequence). The CDR3 is 14 residues long. The CDR3 reads CAWSVVQNTGELFF. DNA for the CDR3: TGTGCCTGGAGTGTCGTCCAAAACACCGGGGAGCTGTTTTTT.

The chain joins TRBV5-5 to TRBJ2-1; D is ambiguous. The V gene's germline CDR1 is SGHKS and CDR2 YYEKEE (reference sequence). There are 14 residues in the CDR3. Trimming pared 0 bases from V and 3 bases from J, leaving 7 bases between. The CDR3 DNA follows: TGTGCCAGCAGCTTGGTTGTGGGCTACAATGAGCAGTTCTTC. Its protein product is CASSLVVGYNEQFF.

The chain links TRBV19 to TRBJ2-7; 7 bases agree with TRBD1. This CDR3 spans 15 amino acids. Germline values: CDR1 LNHDA, CDR2 SQIVND (reference sequence). V lost 4 bases and J lost 0; bases outside the gene matches: 6. This CDR3 is CASSSDRASSYEQYF. The CDR3 DNA reads TGTGCCAGTAGTAGTGACAGGGCTAGCTCCTACGAGCAGTACTTC.

The chain links TRBV30 to TRBJ2-5, with D possibly matching TRBD1 (6 bases). Per germline, CDR1 GTSNPN and CDR2 SVGIG (reference sequence). Trimming shortened V by 0 bases and J by 5 bases, and 16 bases separated the two germline ends. The CDR3 runs 15 residues. The CDR3 coding sequence is TGTGCCTGGAGTGTACCGGGCACAGGGCTGGAGACCCAGTACTTC. It translates to CAWSVPGTGLETQYF.

This clone was seen a single time. V is TRBV7-9 and J is TRBJ1-5; TRBD1 might be the D (6 bases). The CDR3 length is 19 residues. Germline CDR1 SEHNR, CDR2 FQNEAQ (reference sequence). The V end lost 1 base, the J end lost 0 bases, and 19 bases lay between the germline ends. The CDR3 here is CASSLGAGGEGYSNQPQHF. DNA for the CDR3: TGTGCCAGCAGCTTAGGCGCGGGGGGCGAGGGTTATAGCAATCAGCCCCAGCATTTT.

This chain uses TRBV5-1 with TRBJ2-7; the D gene is possibly TRBD1 (6 bases). Trimming removed 0 bases from V and 5 bases from J, with 12 bases in between. The CDR3 runs 14 residues. Germline assignment: CDR1 SGHRS and CDR2 YFSETQ. CDR3 DNA: TGCGCCAGCAGCTTGGGGGCAGGGGTGAACGAGCAGTACTTC. Translated: CASSLGAGVNEQYF.

Only a few counts were recorded for this clone. The chain uses TRBV28 and TRBJ2-5; possible D gene TRBD1, 5 bases. Deletions cut 3 bases from V and 2 bases from J, with 13 bases between. Germline CDR1 and CDR2: MDHEN and SYDVKM. This CDR3 spans 15 amino acids. The CDR3 here is CASSFGSTGQETQYF. CDR3 bases: TGTGCCAGCAGTTTTGGTAGCACAGGACAAGAGACCCAGTACTTC.

V usage is TRBV9 and J usage is TRBJ2-2, with D unresolved. V was pared by 0 bases and J by 2 bases, with 14 bases between. The CDR3 spans 17 residues. CDR1 is SGDLS, CDR2 YYNGEE, per germline. The CDR3 coding sequence is TGTGCCAGCAGCGTAGCTCCTGGGCCCCTAAACACCGGGGAGCTGTTTTTT. Translation: CASSVAPGPLNTGELFF.

The gene calls are TRBV5-1 and TRBJ2-1; 10 nucleotides line up with TRBD2. V trimming: 4 bases; J trimming: 5 bases; junction bases outside the gene matches: 6. In germline, CDR1 is SGHRS, CDR2 YFSETQ. The CDR3 length is 15 residues. CDR3 sequence (DNA): TGCGCCAGCAGCATAGCGGGGGGCGGGAACAATGAGCAGTTCTTC. Its translation: CASSIAGGGNNEQFF.

The chain combines TRBV5-1 with TRBJ1-5; D call uncertain. This CDR3 is 15 amino acids long. The V gene's germline CDR1 is SGHRS and CDR2 YFSETQ. The V and J ends lost 1 base and 0 bases respectively, with 8 bases between them. This CDR3 is CASSLSPGSNQPQHF. The CDR3 nucleotides read TGCGCCAGCAGCTTGTCCCCTGGTAGCAATCAGCCCCAGCATTTT.

The sample holds one count of this clone. The chain uses TRBV4-2 and TRBJ2-3; the match to TRBD2 covers 9 bases. In germline, CDR1 is LGHNA, CDR2 YNFKEQ. The CDR3 is 16 residues long. After removal of 1 base from V and 1 base from J, the junction contained 3 bases not matched to a gene. Here the CDR3 reads CASSQGAGGGTDTQYF. The CDR3 DNA follows: TGTGCCAGCAGCCAAGGGGCGGGAGGGGGCACAGATACGCAGTATTTT.

This clone was recorded a few times. The chain links TRBV14 to TRBJ1-4; D call uncertain. The CDR3 loop spans 17 amino acids. Deletions cut 2 bases from V and 1 base from J, with 14 bases between. CDR1 SGHDN and CDR2 FVKESK come from the germline V gene. CDR3 DNA sequence: TGTGCCAGCAGCCAACACTTAGGGAGTATAACTAATGAAAAACTGTTTTTT. Its translation is CASSQHLGSITNEKLFF.

The rearrangement uses TRBV30 and TRBJ2-1; D remains unclear. The CDR3 has 12 amino acids. CDR1 is GTSNPN, CDR2 SVGIG, per germline (reference sequence). Trimming removed 2 bases at V and 7 bases at J, with 9 bases between. The CDR3 DNA sequence: TGTGCCTGGAGTAATGTGGTTAATGAGCAGTTCTTC. It codes for CAWSNVVNEQFF.

This clone was seen a few times. The J gene is TRBJ2-2, the V gene TRBV7-3; D possibly corresponds to TRBD2 (5 bases). Trimming shortened V by 1 base and J by 1 base, and 7 bases separated the two germline ends. Germline V gene lookup returns CDR1 SGHTA and CDR2 FQGTGA. The CDR3 spans 15 residues. This CDR3 is CASSLNGVNTGELFF. CDR3 nucleotides: TGTGCCAGCAGCTTAAACGGGGTGAACACCGGGGAGCTGTTTTTT.

The chain uses TRBV28 and TRBJ1-1; D possibly corresponds to TRBD1 (5 bases). V dropped 7 bases and J dropped 5 bases, with 14 bases sitting between them. The CDR3 runs 13 residues. Germline lookup yields CDR1 MDHEN and CDR2 SYDVKM. CDR3 protein: CASTVGRLTEAFF. The CDR3 DNA follows: TGTGCCAGCACCGTGGGACGGCTGACTGAAGCTTTCTTT.